These 4 T cell receptor beta chains originate from one sample sequenced in a study of T cell responses to AZD1222 COVID-19 vaccine. The assay was immunoSEQ multiplex PCR, and TCRdb's table has in-frame clones only and misses some. The data show hundreds of thousands of clones, about 92% seen once. Sequenced here: peripheral blood, sampled on day 0 of MenACWY control vaccination. Source of these receptors: an adult in good health.

This chain links TRBV6-6 with TRBJ1-2, with D perhaps matching TRBD1 (6 bases). V shed 7 bases and J shed 7 bases, with 19 bases lying between them. The CDR3 extends over 14 amino acids. Per germline, CDR1 MNHNY and CDR2 SVGAGI (reference sequence). The CDR3 DNA follows: TGTGCCAGCACCGACACCGGGACATCGGCTGGCTACACCTTC. This sequence encodes CASTDTGTSAGYTF.

This chain joins TRBV5-6 and TRBJ1-1; D possibly corresponds to TRBD1 (5 bases). Trimming removed 4 bases at V and 5 bases at J, with 18 bases between. Germline V CDR1 and CDR2: SGHDT, YYEEEE. This CDR3 has 15 amino acids. The DNA for the CDR3 is TGTGCCAGCAGCCCCGTGGGCAGGGAGAGGACTGAAGCTTTCTTT. It codes for CASSPVGRERTEAFF.

The V call is TRBV19, the J call TRBJ2-3, with 7 bases that match TRBD1. V dropped 9 bases and J dropped 4; count of bases not matched to a gene: 7. The V gene's germline CDR1 is LNHDA and CDR2 SQIVND (reference sequence). The CDR3 totals 13 residues. The CDR3 nucleotides are TGTGCCAGCCACAGGGGCGGCGCAGATACGCAGTATTTT. Residues: CASHRGGADTQYF.

This chain uses TRBV7-3 with TRBJ1-2; D gene unclear. From germline, CDR1 is SGHTA and CDR2 FQGTGA. The CDR3 extends over 17 amino acids. V dropped 4 bases and J dropped 4 bases, with 22 bases sitting between them. The CDR3 here is CASSSPRRNRTSYGYTF. The CDR3 nucleotides are TGTGCCAGCAGCTCCCCCCGACGGAACCGCACAAGCTATGGCTACACCTTC.